What follows are 15 T cell receptor beta chains derived from one specimen sequenced in a study of cytomegalovirus exposure and HLA in healthy donors. PCR employed 60 Vbeta and 13 Jbeta primers. TCRdb's table, derived via immunoSEQ multiplex PCR, lists solely in-frame clones and lacks some. Recorded for this sample: 110,000 to 150,000 clones. Sequenced input: PBMCs. The receptors shown here come from a woman younger than 35 in good health and CMV-seronegative.

The genes are TRBV19 and TRBJ1-2; no reliable D call. Trimming stripped 7 bases from V and 5 bases from J, with 14 bases between. Per germline, CDR1 LNHDA and CDR2 SQIVND (reference sequence). The CDR3 runs 13 residues. In DNA form, the CDR3 reads TGTGCCAGTAATGGCGGCTCTACGTATGGCTACACCTTC. Protein product: CASNGGSTYGYTF.

The chain recombines TRBV5-1 with TRBJ2-1; 7 bases agree with TRBD2. Trimming cost V 5 bases and J 3 bases; bases outside gene matches: 5. This CDR3 contains 14 residues. The germline V gene encodes CDR1 SGHRS and CDR2 YFSETQ. The CDR3 nucleotides are TGCGCCAGCAGTATCCAGCGGGACTACAATGAGCAGTTCTTC. Encoded protein: CASSIQRDYNEQFF.

The gene calls are TRBV6-1 and TRBJ1-4; D might be TRBD1 (6 bases). The V end was cut by 7 bases, the J end by 7 bases, with 19 bases between. The germline CDR1 and CDR2 sequences are MNHNS and SASEGT. The CDR3 is 15 residues long. The DNA of the CDR3 is TGTGCCAGCAACTACTCTTACAGGGCGGGTGAAAAACTGTTTTTT. Encoded protein: CASNYSYRAGEKLFF.

The V gene is TRBV5-1, the J gene TRBJ2-4; 8 bases are a match to TRBD2. The junction had 14 bases not matched to a gene; V was cut back by 0 bases and J by 6 bases. This CDR3 region has 18 residues. The V gene's germline CDR1 is SGHRS and CDR2 YFSETQ. The CDR3, as DNA: TGCGCCAGCAGCTTGGGGGCGGGAGGAATCCCGTCGATAAACATTCAGTACTTC. Its translation is CASSLGAGGIPSINIQYF.

The chain combines TRBV19 with TRBJ1-1, with no clear D. The V end lost 2 bases, the J end lost 2 bases, and 6 bases lay between the germline ends. The CDR3 consists of 13 residues. Germline assignment: CDR1 LNHDA and CDR2 SQIVND (reference sequence). The CDR3 nucleotides are TGTGCCAGTAGTATAAGCGGTAACACTGAAGCTTTCTTT. As protein: CASSISGNTEAFF.

V gene TRBV7-9 combines with J gene TRBJ1-1; 7 bases match TRBD1. CDR1 SEHNR and CDR2 FQNEAQ come from the germline V gene (reference sequence). The J segment lost 7 bases and the V segment lost 4 bases, leaving 3 bases of the junction unmatched. This CDR3 spans 12 amino acids. The CDR3 DNA follows: TGTGCCAGCAGCTCAGGGGGTAGTGAAGCTTTCTTT. It specifies CASSSGGSEAFF. Drawing the rest from reference TRBV7-9 and TRBJ1-1, the complete variable domain is DTGVSQNPRHKITKRGQNVTFRCDPISEHNRLYWYRQTLGQGPEFLTYFQNEAQLEKSRLLSDRFSAERPKGSFSTLEIQRTEQGDSAMYLCASSSGGSEAFFGQGTRLTVV.

The chain uses TRBV7-7 and TRBJ2-5, with 12 positions matching TRBD1. Germline V CDR1 and CDR2: SSHAT, FNYEAQ (reference sequence). The CDR3 sequence is 15 residues long. V was pared by 5 bases and J by 5 bases, with 6 bases of the junction left unmatched. CDR3 nucleotide sequence: TGTGCCAGCAGCATCGGGACAGGGGGCTTGGAGACCCAGTACTTC. Encoded protein: CASSIGTGGLETQYF.

V gene TRBV6-5 combines with J gene TRBJ2-5, with 8 bases lining up with TRBD1. CDR1 and CDR2 from the germline V gene are MNHEY and SVGAGI. Unmatched junction bases numbered 8, after V lost 6 bases and J lost 5 bases. The CDR3 length is 14 residues. CDR3 nucleotide sequence: TGTGCCAGCAGGTCTGGACAGGGTCGGGAGACCCAGTACTTC. Its translation: CASRSGQGRETQYF.

The chain uses TRBV30 and TRBJ1-1; 8 positions match TRBD1. The CDR3 is made up of 14 amino acids. The germline V gene encodes CDR1 GTSNPN and CDR2 SVGIG (reference sequence). Losses at the gene ends were 3 bases for V and 1 base for J; bases not matched to a gene: 4. CDR3 sequence: CAWSQGAWNTEAFF. The CDR3 DNA sequence: TGTGCCTGGAGCCAGGGGGCTTGGAACACTGAAGCTTTCTTT. Using reference TRBV30 and TRBJ1-1 for the parts outside the CDR3, the full variable domain is SQTIHQWPATLVQPVGSPLSLECTVEGTSNPNLYWYRQAAGRGLQLLFYSVGIGQISSEVPQNLSASRPQDRQFILSSKKLLLSDSGFYLCAWSQGAWNTEAFFGQGTRLTVV.

This chain uses TRBV7-2 with TRBJ1-1; TRBD1 is a possible D gene (5 bases). The ends were cut back, 4 bases at V and 5 bases at J, with 17 bases in the middle. The CDR3 totals 15 residues. CDR1 and CDR2 from the germline V gene are SGHTA and FQGNSA. The CDR3 bases are TGTGCCAGCAGCTCCACACGGGGGGAAGGGACTGAAGCTTTCTTT. Residues: CASSSTRGEGTEAFF.

The genes are TRBV5-4 and TRBJ2-1; the match to TRBD1 covers 7 bases. V lost 3 bases, J lost 7 bases, and 7 bases stayed unmatched. CDR1 and CDR2 from the germline V gene are SGHNT and YYREEE (reference sequence). The CDR3 loop spans 14 amino acids. Here the CDR3 reads CASSSPGQRNEQFF. Here the CDR3 DNA reads TGTGCCAGCAGCTCCCCGGGACAGCGGAATGAGCAGTTCTTC. The whole variable domain, remainder taken from reference TRBV5-4 and TRBJ2-1, is ETGVTQSPTHLIKTRGQQVTLRCSSQSGHNTVSWYQQALGQGPQFIFQYYREEENGRGNFPPRFSGLQFPNYSSELNVNALELDDSALYLCASSSPGQRNEQFFGPGTRLTVL.

The V call is TRBV6-1, the J call TRBJ1-5; D is possibly TRBD1 (5 bases). Between the trimmed V and J ends, which lost 0 bases and 11 bases, there was a span of 11 bases. The CDR3 is made up of 13 amino acids. Germline CDR1 reads MNHNS; CDR2 reads SASEGT. CDR3 protein: CASSEAEGRSQHF. CDR3 DNA: TGTGCCAGCAGTGAAGCGGAGGGGAGATCCCAGCATTTT.

The chain is built from TRBV5-1 and TRBJ2-5; TRBD2 matches at 10 bases. Germline V gene data show CDR1 as SGHRS and CDR2 as YFSETQ. This CDR3 comprises 14 residues. Trimming removed 6 bases from V and 2 bases from J; junction bases left unmatched: 4. In nucleotides, the CDR3 is TGCGCCAGCAAGGCTAGCGGGGGACAAGAGACCCAGTACTTC. Protein sequence: CASKASGGQETQYF. Based on the CDR3 plus reference TRBV5-1 and TRBJ2-5, the full variable domain is KAGVTQTPRYLIKTRGQQVTLSCSPISGHRSVSWYQQTPGQGLQFLFEYFSETQRNKGNFPGRFSGRQFSNSRSEMNVSTLELGDSALYLCASKASGGQETQYFGPGTRLLVL.

V gene TRBV6-5 combines with J gene TRBJ1-2, with 7 bases matching TRBD1. The germline V gene has CDR1 MNHEY and CDR2 SVGAGI. V shed 5 bases, J shed 4 bases, and the junction held 4 bases outside the gene matches. The CDR3 spans 13 residues. The CDR3 region has the DNA TGTGCCAGCAGTGCCAGGGGGTTCTATGGCTACACCTTC. This codes for CASSARGFYGYTF.

This chain uses TRBV5-1 with TRBJ2-3; TRBD2 agrees at 10 bases. The germline CDR1 and CDR2 sequences are SGHRS and YFSETQ. This CDR3 spans 16 amino acids. V lost 0 bases to trimming and J lost 1 base; unmatched junction nucleotides: 2. CDR3 DNA: TGCGCCAGCAGCTTGGTAGGGACTAGCGGCACAGATACGCAGTATTTT. Amino acid sequence: CASSLVGTSGTDTQYF. Full variable domain (missing parts from reference TRBV5-1 and TRBJ2-3): KAGVTQTPRYLIKTRGQQVTLSCSPISGHRSVSWYQQTPGQGLQFLFEYFSETQRNKGNFPGRFSGRQFSNSRSEMNVSTLELGDSALYLCASSLVGTSGTDTQYFGPGTRLTVL.